A single sample is the source of the 8 T cell receptor beta chains below, sequenced in a study of prognosis after radiotherapy for stage I lung cancer. The authors amplified TCR beta CDR3 from genomic DNA using two-round multiplex PCR. Gene-specific primers for each TRBV and TRBJ gene drove first-round PCR. MiXCR, applied by TCRdb to the multiplex PCR reads, yields one record per CDR3 protein. The sample holds fewer than 35,000 distinct CDR3 sequences, around 48% seen once. Here the sequenced sample was PBMCs, taken before or after stereotactic body radiation therapy (not recorded which). The receptors originated from a donor at least 50 years old with non-small cell lung cancer.

On this clonotype: A read error may produce the germline difference seen at one junction end. The chain joins TRBV19 to TRBJ2-7, with D unresolved. CDR1 is LNHDA, CDR2 SQIVND, per germline (reference sequence). The CDR3 has 17 residues. Here the CDR3 reads CASSIAGEVISSYGQYF. The CDR3 DNA follows: TGTGCCAGTAGTATCGCTGGTGAGGTGATAAGCTCCTACGGGCAGTACTTC.

Remarks on this clonotype: This may be a read error: a much more frequent sequence differs by one nucleotide. The rearrangement links TRBV28 to TRBJ2-5, with 8 bases that match TRBD2. The CDR3 has 15 residues. V shed 6 bases and J 8 bases; nucleotides not matched to a gene: 14. Germline CDR1 and CDR2: MDHEN and SYDVKM. The CDR3 DNA reads TGTGCCAGCAGCCGTAGGGGGGCCGGGGGGGATACCCAGTACTTC. Encoded protein: CASSRRGAGGDTQYF.

The table lists this clonotype with many counts. The chain joins TRBV20-1 to TRBJ1-1, with TRBD1 matching over 8 bases. The CDR3 consists of 15 residues. V lost 3 bases, J lost 0 bases, and 6 bases stayed unmatched. CDR1 is DFQATT and CDR2 is SNEGSKA in the germline V gene (reference sequence). The CDR3 reads CSASGTGGMNTEAFF. Written as DNA, the CDR3 is TGCAGTGCTAGCGGCACAGGGGGGATGAACACTGAAGCTTTCTTT.

J is TRBJ2-2 and V is TRBV5-1; possible D gene TRBD1, 6 bases. V dropped 4 bases and J dropped 0 bases, with 13 bases sitting between them. Germline-derived CDR1 and CDR2 are SGHRS and YFSETQ. The CDR3 runs to 16 residues. In nucleotides, the CDR3 is TGCGCCAGCAGCCCACTTGGGGGCGCGAACACCGGGGAGCTGTTTTTT. Translating it yields CASSPLGGANTGELFF.

There are many counts of this clonotype. V is TRBV25-1 and J is TRBJ2-2; D gene uncertain. Trimming took 4 bases from V and 7 from J, leaving 7 bases between them. The germline V gene encodes CDR1 MGHDK and CDR2 SYGVNS. There are 12 residues in the CDR3. CDR3 amino acids: CASSVLIGELFF. CDR3 nucleotide sequence: TGTGCCAGCAGTGTCTTGATCGGGGAGCTGTTTTTT. Full variable domain (missing parts from reference TRBV25-1 and TRBJ2-2): EADIYQTPRYLVIGTGKKITLECSQTMGHDKMYWYQQDPGMELHLIHYSYGVNSTEKGDLSSESTVSRIRTEHFPLTLESARPSHTSQYLCASSVLIGELFFGEGSRLTVL.

This clonotype was detected many times. The chain recombines TRBV7-9 with TRBJ2-5; 7 bases agree with TRBD2. The trim removed 2 bases at V and 5 bases at J, leaving 8 bases unmatched. The CDR3 is made up of 15 amino acids. Germline V gene data show CDR1 as SEHNR and CDR2 as FQNEAQ (reference sequence). The CDR3 DNA is TGTGCCAGCAGCTTATTGCGGGAGAGGCGGGAGACCCAGTACTTC. It encodes CASSLLRERRETQYF.

The gene calls are TRBV11-2 and TRBJ2-1; possible D gene TRBD2, 5 bases. The V gene's germline CDR1 is SGHAT and CDR2 FQNNGV. The V end lost 5 bases, the J end lost 0 bases, and 20 bases lay between the germline ends. The CDR3 is made up of 18 amino acids. In nucleotides, the CDR3 is TGTGCCAGCAGCCCCGGGATGCTGTGCTTTAGCTCCTACAATGAGCAGTTCTTC. This codes for CASSPGMLCFSSYNEQFF.

The chain recombines TRBV11-2 with TRBJ2-3, with D maybe TRBD1 (6 bases). Trimming left V 6 bases short and J 6 bases short, with 10 bases between. There are 12 residues in the CDR3. CDR1 SGHAT and CDR2 FQNNGV come from the germline V gene. CDR3 nucleotides: TGTGCCAGCAGGAAGGGGGTTGATACGCAGTATTTT. Its protein is CASRKGVDTQYF.